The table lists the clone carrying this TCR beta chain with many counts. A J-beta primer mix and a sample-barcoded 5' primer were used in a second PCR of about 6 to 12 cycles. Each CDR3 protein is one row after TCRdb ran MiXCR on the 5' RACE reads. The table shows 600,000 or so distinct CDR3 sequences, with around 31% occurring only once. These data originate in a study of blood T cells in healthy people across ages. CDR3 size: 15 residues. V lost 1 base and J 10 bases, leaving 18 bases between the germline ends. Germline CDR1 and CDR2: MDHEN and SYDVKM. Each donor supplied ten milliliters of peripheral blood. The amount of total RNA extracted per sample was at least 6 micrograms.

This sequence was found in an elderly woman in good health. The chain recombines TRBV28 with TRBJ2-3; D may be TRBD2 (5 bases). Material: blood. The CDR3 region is CASSLSQLGLPAQYF. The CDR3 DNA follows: TGTGCCAGCAGTTTATCTCAACTAGGACTGCCGGCGCAGTATTTT.